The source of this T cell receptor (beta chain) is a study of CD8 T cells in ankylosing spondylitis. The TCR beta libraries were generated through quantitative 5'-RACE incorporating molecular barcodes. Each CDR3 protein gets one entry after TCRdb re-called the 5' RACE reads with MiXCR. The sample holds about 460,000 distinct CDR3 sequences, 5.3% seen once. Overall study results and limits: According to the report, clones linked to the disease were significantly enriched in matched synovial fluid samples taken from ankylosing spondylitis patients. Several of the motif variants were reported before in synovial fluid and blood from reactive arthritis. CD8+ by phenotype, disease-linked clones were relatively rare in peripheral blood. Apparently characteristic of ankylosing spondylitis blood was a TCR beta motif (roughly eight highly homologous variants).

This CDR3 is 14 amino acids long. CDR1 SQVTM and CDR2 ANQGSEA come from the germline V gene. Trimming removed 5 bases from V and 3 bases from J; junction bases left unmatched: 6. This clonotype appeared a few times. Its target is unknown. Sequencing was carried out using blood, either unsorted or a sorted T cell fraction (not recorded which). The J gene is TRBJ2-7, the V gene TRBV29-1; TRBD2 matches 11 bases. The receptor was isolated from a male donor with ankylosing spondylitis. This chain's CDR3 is CSVKGLAEHYEQYF. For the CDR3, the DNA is TGCAGCGTTAAGGGACTAGCGGAACACTACGAGCAGTACTTC.